A single sample is the source of the 23 T cell receptor beta chains below, sequenced in a study of patients with pleural tuberculosis. MiXCR was run by TCRdb on the reads, yielding one entry per CDR3 protein. The data show 25,000 to 30,000 distinct CDR3 sequences, with over 15% seen just once and about 3.7% held by the top ten. The sample was peripheral blood. Receptor source: a human donor with pleural tuberculosis.

This clonotype was counted many times. V usage is TRBV18 and J usage is TRBJ1-1; unclear D gene. Germline CDR1 and CDR2: KGHSH and LQKENI. The CDR3 runs 12 residues. Trimming shortened V by 2 bases and J by 11 bases, and 12 bases separated the two germline ends. The CDR3: CASSPDGPRAFF. As DNA, the CDR3 is TGTGCCAGCTCACCAGACGGACCTCGGGCTTTCTTT.

The count of this clonotype is one. The chain has TRBV27 and TRBJ2-3; 9 nucleotides line up with TRBD1. The germline gives CDR1 MNHEY, CDR2 SMNVEV (reference sequence). Trimming cost V 0 bases and J 0 bases; bases outside gene matches: 7. This CDR3 is built from 18 residues. The DNA for the CDR3 is TGTGCCAGCAGTTTATCGGTCGGACAGGGGAGTAGCACAGATACGCAGTATTTT. As protein: CASSLSVGQGSSTDTQYF.

This clonotype was detected ten times or more. The rearrangement joins TRBV27 to TRBJ2-3; unclear D gene. The V and J ends lost 7 bases and 1 base respectively, with 15 bases between them. The CDR3 covers 15 residues. Germline CDR1 and CDR2: MNHEY and SMNVEV (reference sequence). The CDR3 is CASKATLGGTDTQYF. In DNA, the CDR3 is TGTGCCAGCAAGGCCACTCTGGGCGGCACAGATACGCAGTATTTT.

This clonotype is medium-sized (0.01 to 0.1%) by share. The J gene is TRBJ2-3, the V gene TRBV6-6, with D maybe TRBD1 (6 bases). V lost 2 bases, J lost 5 bases, and 14 bases lay in between. Per the germline V gene, CDR1 is MNHNY and CDR2 is SVGAGI (reference sequence). This CDR3 comprises 15 residues. This CDR3 reads CASSYRAGVGDTQYF. In DNA, the CDR3 is TGTGCCAGCAGTTACCGGGCAGGGGTTGGAGATACGCAGTATTTT.

At least ten counts were recorded for this clonotype. The chain uses TRBV7-2 and TRBJ1-2; D call uncertain. V was cut by 2 bases and J by 8 bases, with 9 bases left in between. CDR1 SGHTA and CDR2 FQGNSA come from the germline V gene. The CDR3 totals 12 residues. The CDR3 loop reads CASSLNGLGYTF. The CDR3 bases are TGTGCCAGCAGCTTAAACGGGTTGGGCTACACCTTC.

In this sample, this clonotype turned up many times. The gene calls are TRBV18 and TRBJ1-3; unclear D gene. CDR1 and CDR2 from the germline V gene are KGHSH and LQKENI. This CDR3 is 15 amino acids long. The germline V and J ends were trimmed by 5 bases and 0 bases, with 11 bases remaining between them. CDR3 nucleotide sequence: TGTGCCAGCTCAACGGACTCGGCCTCTGGAAACACCATATATTTT. This codes for CASSTDSASGNTIYF.

The rearrangement joins TRBV6-1 to TRBJ1-4, with D uncertain. The CDR3 extends over 15 amino acids. Germline assignment: CDR1 MNHNS and CDR2 SASEGT. The V gene lost 6 bases and the J gene lost 8 bases, with 19 bases spanning the gap. The CDR3 loop is CASRGYQAAEEKLFF. In nucleotides, the CDR3 is TGTGCCAGCAGAGGATATCAAGCGGCCGAGGAAAAACTGTTTTTT.

This clonotype was counted ten times or more. V gene TRBV11-2 combines with J gene TRBJ2-1; no firm D call. In germline, CDR1 is SGHAT, CDR2 FQNNGV. Deletions cut 1 base from V and 4 bases from J, with 14 bases between. CDR3 length equals 16 residues. The CDR3 region has the DNA TGTGCCAGCAGCTTAGGGCTTGCCGCAGCGTACAATGAGCAGTTCTTC. Translation: CASSLGLAAAYNEQFF. Combining the CDR3 with reference TRBV11-2 and TRBJ2-1 gives the whole variable domain EAGVAQSPRYKIIEKRQSVAFWCNPISGHATLYWYQQILGQGPKLLIQFQNNGVVDDSQLPKDRFSAERLKGVDSTLKIQPAKLEDSAVYLCASSLGLAAAYNEQFFGPGTRLTVL.

Notes on this clonotype: This may be a read error: a much more frequent sequence differs by one nucleotide. The gene calls are TRBV19 and TRBJ1-1; D call uncertain. The CDR3 loop spans 13 amino acids. CDR1 LNHDA and CDR2 SQIVND come from the germline V gene (reference sequence). The V gene lost 4 bases and the J gene lost 5 bases, with 11 bases spanning the gap. The CDR3 DNA reads as TGTGCCAGTAGTACCCTGACCCGAACTGAAGCTTTCTTT. This translates into CASSTLTRTEAFF.

This clonotype has ten or more counts. The chain carries TRBV12-5 and TRBJ1-5; D gene unclear. This CDR3 comprises 14 residues. V shed 1 base and J shed 9 bases, with 13 bases lying between them. CDR1 is LGHNT and CDR2 is FRNRAP in the germline V gene. The CDR3 loop reads CASGLGVLRAPQHF. The DNA for the CDR3 is TGTGCTAGTGGTTTGGGGGTACTTCGGGCGCCCCAGCATTTT.

This clonotype was detected many times. This chain's CDR3 is CASSGTFYNEQFF. In DNA form, the CDR3 reads TGTGCCAGCAGTGGGACCTTCTACAATGAGCAGTTCTTC. The rearrangement links TRBV6-1 to TRBJ2-1; no firm D call. The CDR3 extends over 13 amino acids. V shed 4 bases and J shed 3 bases, with 7 bases lying between them. Germline CDR1 and CDR2: MNHNS and SASEGT.

The sample holds many counts of this clonotype. This chain joins TRBV11-2 and TRBJ1-1; D gene unclear. Germline-derived CDR1 and CDR2 are SGHAT and FQNNGV. The V end lost 3 bases, the J end lost 6 bases, and 11 bases lay between the germline ends. The CDR3 is 13 amino acids. The DNA of the CDR3 is TGTGCCAGCAGCTTTACGGGTACCCCTGAAGCTTTCTTT. It yields the protein CASSFTGTPEAFF. Complete variable domain (other parts from reference TRBV11-2 and TRBJ1-1): EAGVAQSPRYKIIEKRQSVAFWCNPISGHATLYWYQQILGQGPKLLIQFQNNGVVDDSQLPKDRFSAERLKGVDSTLKIQPAKLEDSAVYLCASSFTGTPEAFFGQGTRLTVV.

This clonotype was found many times. J is TRBJ2-6 and V is TRBV2; no definite D call. The V end lost 3 bases, the J end lost 4 bases, and 13 bases lay between the germline ends. Germline assignment: CDR1 SNHLY and CDR2 FYNNEI. This CDR3 is 16 amino acids long. The CDR3 DNA is TGTGCCAGCAGTGACAATCCGATAGGCGGGGCCAACGTCCTGACTTTC. Translated, it gives CASSDNPIGGANVLTF.

This clonotype was picked up many times. The chain has TRBV5-1 and TRBJ1-1, with 7 nucleotides matching TRBD1. Germline loops: CDR1 SGHRS, CDR2 YFSETQ. CDR3 length equals 14 residues. The J segment lost 1 base and the V segment lost 4 bases, leaving 4 bases of the junction unmatched. Here the CDR3 reads CASSPGQTNTEAFF. CDR3 DNA sequence: TGCGCCAGCAGCCCGGGACAGACGAACACTGAAGCTTTCTTT.

This clonotype was detected ten times or more. The junction and the germline gene differ at one end; a read error may be behind it. The gene calls are TRBV7-6 and TRBJ1-1; 7 bases agree with TRBD1. CDR3 length: 15 residues. Per germline, CDR1 SGHVS and CDR2 FNYEAQ. The CDR3 is CASSLASQGGTETFF. Written as DNA, the CDR3 is TGTGCCAGCAGCTTAGCCTCCCAGGGGGGGACTGAAACTTTCTTT.

Concerning this clonotype: An end of the junction differs from the germline gene, which may be a read error. The gene calls are TRBV19 and TRBJ2-3; D is undetermined. The CDR3 consists of 13 residues. Germline values: CDR1 LNHDA, CDR2 SQIVND (reference sequence). CDR3 DNA sequence: TGTTCCAGTATTATATCGGCGACAGATACGCAGTATTTT. Encoded protein: CSSIISATDTQYF.

About this clonotype: A much larger clone sits a single nucleotide away, making a read error possible. Here the CDR3 DNA reads TGCAGCGTTGATCGGGACGCAGATACGCAGCATTTT. Translated, it gives CSVDRDADTQHF. This rearrangement joins TRBV29-1 to TRBJ2-3; D may be TRBD1 (5 bases). The tail of the sequence fits TRBJ1-5 better, so the J call may be wrong. Germline assignment: CDR1 SQVTM and CDR2 ANQGSEA. This CDR3 has 12 residues.

This clonotype was detected ten times or more. The chain combines TRBV27 with TRBJ2-1; 7 nucleotides agree with TRBD1. The length of the CDR3 is 16 residues. CDR1 is MNHEY, CDR2 SMNVEV, per germline (reference sequence). The ends lost 5 bases at V and 1 base at J; junction bases unmatched: 8. CDR3 protein: CASSPGGHLSYNEQFF. CDR3 sequence (DNA): TGTGCCAGCAGTCCAGGGGGTCACCTTTCCTACAATGAGCAGTTCTTC.

At least ten counts were recorded for this clonotype. The chain employs TRBV18 and TRBJ1-1, with TRBD1 matching 8 bases. CDR3 length equals 15 residues. Germline V CDR1 and CDR2: KGHSH, LQKENI. The J segment lost 6 bases and the V segment lost 3 bases, leaving 9 bases of the junction unmatched. The CDR3 sequence: CASSPPTGENSEAFF. In DNA, the CDR3 is TGTGCCAGCTCACCCCCGACAGGGGAAAACTCTGAAGCTTTCTTT. Complete variable domain (other parts from reference TRBV18 and TRBJ1-1): NAGVMQNPRHLVRRRGQEARLRCSPMKGHSHVYWYRQLPEEGLKFMVYLQKENIIDESGMPKERFSAEFPKEGPSILRIQQVVRGDSAAYFCASSPPTGENSEAFFGQGTRLTVV.

This clonotype was detected many times. The chain combines TRBV29-1 with TRBJ1-1; the D is unclear. This CDR3 contains 13 residues. Germline CDR1 SQVTM, CDR2 ANQGSEA. With 7 bases removed from V and 1 base from J, the gap between germline ends came to 13 bases. In DNA, the CDR3 is TGCAGCGGGCAGACGGAACGGAACACTGAAGCTTTCTTT. It encodes CSGQTERNTEAFF.

This clonotype was counted many times. The V call is TRBV6-1, the J call TRBJ2-3; 12 positions agree with TRBD2. The CDR3 sequence is 16 residues long. The germline CDR1 and CDR2 sequences are MNHNS and SASEGT. V was clipped by 8 bases and J by 3 bases; unmatched bases: 9. This chain's CDR3 is CASGRTSGARTDTQYF. The CDR3 nucleotides are TGTGCCAGCGGGAGGACTAGCGGGGCACGTACAGATACGCAGTATTTT.

This clonotype was observed at least ten times. The J gene is TRBJ1-6, the V gene TRBV15, with D perhaps matching TRBD1 (5 bases). CDR3 size: 15 residues. Germline values: CDR1 LNHNV, CDR2 YYDKDF (reference sequence). V shed 8 bases and J shed 0 bases, with 11 bases lying between them. CDR3 sequence (DNA): TGTGCCACCGGGGCTTCGAGCTCCTATAATTCACCCCTCCACTTT. Residues: CATGASSSYNSPLHF.

This clonotype was observed many times. The V gene is TRBV7-6, the J gene TRBJ1-1; D is perhaps TRBD1 (5 bases). Trimming took off 6 bases at V and 3 bases at J, with 11 bases between the two ends. The CDR3 totals 13 residues. Germline values: CDR1 SGHVS, CDR2 FNYEAQ. The CDR3 reads CASSRDRYTEAFF. As DNA, the CDR3 is TGTGCCAGCAGTCGTGACAGATACACTGAAGCTTTCTTT.